The 14 T cell receptor beta chains in this list originate from one sample, sequenced in a study of immune cell composition in non-small cell lung cancer. The repertoire was sequenced with immunoSEQ multiplex PCR; TCRdb's copy has only in-frame clones and lacks some. The sample holds thousands of clones, 82% seen once. Normal lung was sampled as far from the tumour as possible, at least 3 cm. Material: non-adjacent lung tissue. The receptors come from a human donor with non-small cell lung cancer.

V gene TRBV7-2 combines with J gene TRBJ2-1; TRBD2 might be the D (6 bases). CDR3 length: 16 amino acids. CDR1 is SGHTA, CDR2 FQGNSA, per germline. With 5 bases removed from V and 5 bases from J, the gap between germline ends came to 19 bases. CDR3 coding DNA: TGTGCCAGCAGCCCGCAAGGGACTTCCTGGGACAATGAGCAGTTCTTC. It is translated as CASSPQGTSWDNEQFF.

The chain uses TRBV18 and TRBJ1-5; D unresolved. CDR1 is KGHSH and CDR2 is LQKENI in the germline V gene. The CDR3 length is 13 residues. V gave up 2 bases and J gave up 5 bases, with 7 bases separating them. The CDR3 coding sequence is TGTGCCAGCTCACCAAATTTAGATCAGCCCCAGCATTTT. Its protein is CASSPNLDQPQHF.

This clone came up once. The chain has TRBV11-2 and TRBJ2-3; weak D call: TRBD1 (5 bases). The CDR3 loop spans 15 amino acids. Trimming cost V 3 bases and J 0 bases, with 10 bases left between them. Germline V gene data show CDR1 as SGHAT and CDR2 as FQNNGV. CDR3 nucleotide sequence: TGTGCCAGCAGCTTCACAGGCACTAGCACAGATACGCAGTATTTT. As protein: CASSFTGTSTDTQYF.

The V and J genes are TRBV28 and TRBJ2-7; the D gene is possibly TRBD1 (6 bases). V was pared by 5 bases and J by 2 bases, with 19 bases between. In germline, CDR1 is MDHEN, CDR2 SYDVKM. The length of the CDR3 is 16 residues. The CDR3: CASSRSDSQYAYEQYF. The CDR3 DNA reads as TGTGCCAGCAGTCGCTCGGACAGCCAATATGCCTACGAGCAGTACTTC.

The V call is TRBV7-2, the J call TRBJ1-6, with 10 bases aligning to TRBD1. J gave up 7 bases and V 5 bases, and 8 bases lay outside the gene matches. CDR3 size: 16 residues. CDR1 is SGHTA and CDR2 is FQGNSA in the germline V gene. CDR3: CASSKRQGARNSPLHF. In nucleotides, the CDR3 is TGTGCCAGCAGCAAGCGACAGGGGGCGCGAAATTCACCCCTCCACTTT.

The chain combines TRBV7-9 with TRBJ1-1, with D possibly TRBD1 on 6 matching bases. V shed 2 bases and J shed 5 bases, with 12 bases lying between them. The V gene's germline CDR1 is SEHNR and CDR2 FQNEAQ (reference sequence). The CDR3 covers 14 residues. The chain's CDR3 is CASSLTTGGTEAFF. The CDR3 nucleotides read TGTGCCAGCAGCTTAACGACAGGTGGGACTGAAGCTTTCTTT.

The V call is TRBV27, the J call TRBJ2-3; maybe TRBD2 (5 bases). Germline V CDR1 and CDR2: MNHEY, SMNVEV (reference sequence). The V end lost 7 bases, the J end lost 2 bases, and 16 bases lay between the germline ends. The CDR3 loop spans 15 amino acids. The CDR3 sequence: CASTGLAEHTDTQYF. The CDR3 bases are TGTGCCAGCACCGGACTCGCGGAACACACAGATACGCAGTATTTT.

This chain connects TRBV7-6 to TRBJ2-1; perhaps TRBD1 as D (6 bases). V lost 3 bases and J lost 3, with 9 bases in between. This CDR3 region has 14 residues. Germline V CDR1 and CDR2: SGHVS, FNYEAQ. The CDR3 DNA reads as TGTGCCAGCAGCTTTGGACAGTTCTACAATGAGCAGTTCTTC. Its translation is CASSFGQFYNEQFF.

The V and J genes are TRBV6-6 and TRBJ1-2; D call uncertain. The V gene lost 5 bases and the J gene lost 4 bases, with 17 bases spanning the gap. CDR3 length: 15 amino acids. The germline V gene encodes CDR1 MNHNY and CDR2 SVGAGI (reference sequence). In nucleotides, the CDR3 is TGTGCCAGCAGTCACCACAGAGCCCCCTTCTATGGCTACACCTTC. Its protein product is CASSHHRAPFYGYTF.

This clone is categorized as medium-sized. V and J are TRBV6-1 and TRBJ1-1, with D uncertain. V was trimmed by 1 base and J by 5 bases, leaving 14 bases between them. This CDR3 has 15 amino acids. Per the germline V gene, CDR1 is MNHNS and CDR2 is SASEGT. CDR3 loop: CASSEGGQSRTEAFF. In nucleotides, the CDR3 is TGTGCCAGCAGTGAAGGTGGGCAGTCCAGGACTGAAGCTTTCTTT.

This clone has a handful of counts. The rearrangement links TRBV7-8 to TRBJ2-7; D may be TRBD2 (6 bases). Per the germline V gene, CDR1 is SGHVS and CDR2 is FQNEAQ. V lost 5 bases and J lost 6, with 17 bases in between. The length of the CDR3 is 14 residues. The CDR3 bases are TGTGCCAGCAGCCGTGTACTTCGGGAGAGCGAGCAGTACTTC. Its protein is CASSRVLRESEQYF.

This chain joins TRBV5-1 and TRBJ2-7; 9 nucleotides line up with TRBD1. With V trimmed by 4 bases and J by 3 bases, 11 bases remained unmatched. The CDR3 runs 16 residues. Per the germline V gene, CDR1 is SGHRS and CDR2 is YFSETQ. This chain's CDR3 is CASSKDRGRTFYEQYF. As DNA, the CDR3 is TGCGCCAGCAGCAAGGACAGGGGCCGGACCTTCTACGAGCAGTACTTC.

This clone was detected only a few times. The chain uses TRBV18 and TRBJ2-7; D gene ambiguous. V gave up 1 base and J gave up 4 bases, with 11 bases separating them. The germline gives CDR1 KGHSH, CDR2 LQKENI. This CDR3 has 14 amino acids. CDR3 DNA sequence: TGTGCCAGCTCACCACATCCGGGTACGTACGAGCAGTACTTC. The encoded protein is CASSPHPGTYEQYF.

With regard to this clone: At one end the junction does not follow the germline gene, possibly because of a read error. The rearrangement links TRBV7-7 to TRBJ2-7, with 10 bases identical to TRBD2. The CDR3 extends over 13 amino acids. Germline values: CDR1 SSHAT, CDR2 FNYEAQ (reference sequence). The DNA for the CDR3 is TGTGCTAGCAGCTTCGGGACTAGCGCCGAGCAGTACTTC. It yields the protein CASSFGTSAEQYF.